The T cell receptor (beta chain) under discussion was sequenced for a study of shared clonotypes between healthy human individuals. For the study at large: Every donor yielded three CD4 naive, three CD4 memory, two CD8 naive and one CD8 memory plate. The study's findings and limits: Compared with memory subsets, naive subsets generally had larger estimated richness.

About this clone: The antigen is unknown. Other DNA sequences from this sample encode an identical CDR3 as well.

Trimming stripped 0 bases from V and 6 bases from J, with 6 bases between. CDR1 and CDR2 from the germline V gene are DFQATT and SNEGSKA (reference sequence). CDR3 length equals 11 residues. Authors' processing steps: Junction-only immunoSEQ sequences carried no quality scores, so filtering differed. Clones were read by immunoSEQ multiplex PCR, and TCRdb kept only the in-frame ones, dropping some. The D gene and trimming were derived from the DNA, and the V and J assignments and clone size from that table. The sample contains about 380,000 clones, approximately 96% of which appear only once. The chain uses TRBV20-1 and TRBJ2-7; D not certain. The receptor was derived from a man in his thirties or forties in good health. Sample: memory CD8+ T cells sorted from blood. Indicated subset: CD45RO+ cells pooled with CCR7-negative TemRA cells. The CDR3 DNA reads as TGCAGTGCTAGAGACGGTATCGAGCAGTACTTC. Translation: CSARDGIEQYF.